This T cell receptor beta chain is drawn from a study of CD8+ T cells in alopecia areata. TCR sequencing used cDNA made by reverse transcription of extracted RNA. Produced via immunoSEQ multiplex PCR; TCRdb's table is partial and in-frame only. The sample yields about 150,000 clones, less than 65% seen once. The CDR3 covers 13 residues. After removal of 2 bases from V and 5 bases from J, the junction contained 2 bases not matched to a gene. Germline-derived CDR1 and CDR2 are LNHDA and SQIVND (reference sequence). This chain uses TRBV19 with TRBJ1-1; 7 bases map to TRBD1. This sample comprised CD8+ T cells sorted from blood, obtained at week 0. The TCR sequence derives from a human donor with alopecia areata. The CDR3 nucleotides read TGTGCCAGTAGTATAAACAGGGGTACTGAAGCTTTCTTT. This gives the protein CASSINRGTEAFF.